This T cell receptor (beta chain) originates from a study of Ad26.COV2.S vaccination and SARS-CoV-2 variants. General study results and limits: Substantial post-vaccination breadth of spike-specific CD8+ and CD4+ T cell responses was reported. Vaccine recipients showed a spike-specific TCR breadth that was higher than in placebo recipients. Total responses of T cells may have been underestimated by the analyses of TCR breadth and depth. Recipients of vaccine and of placebo showed similar breadth of their non-spike TCR repertoires.

CDR1 and CDR2 (germline): SEHNR, FQNEAQ (reference sequence). The CDR3 covers 18 residues. J was trimmed by 9 bases and V by 0 bases; bases with no gene match: 13. Described treatment: roughly 19 received Ad26.COV2.S at low or high dose, single or two shots; 5 received placebo; per-sample allocation not given. Day 63 after the first vaccine or placebo injection was the time point for sampling. Of note for this clone: Its antigen is still unknown.

Only in-frame clones appear in the TCRdb table, and some are missing; sequencing was by immunoSEQ multiplex PCR. The sample yields around 380,000 clones, 75% to 90% seen once. The source was peripheral blood, collected in a trial of Ad26.COV2.S vaccine versus placebo. This receptor was obtained from a person between 18 and 65 years old who received the Ad26.COV2.S COVID-19 vaccine or a placebo. The chain is built from TRBV7-9 and TRBJ1-6; 8 bases match TRBD1. The CDR3 DNA reads TGTGCCAGCAGCTTAGCGGTGACAGGGGAAGCGGGGGGTTCACCCCTCCACTTT. This sequence encodes CASSLAVTGEAGGSPLHF.